This T cell receptor (beta chain) was profiled in a study of T cell changes during pregnancy in multiple sclerosis. Germline-derived CDR1 and CDR2 are LGHNA and YSLEER. The CDR3 runs 15 residues. V dropped 1 base and J dropped 0 bases, with 10 bases sitting between them. Generated by immunoSEQ multiplex PCR, the TCRdb table keeps only in-frame clones and is missing some. The sample contains around 59,000 clones, around nine tenths of which appear only once. This TCR was sampled from a female donor in good health, enrolled as a control in a pregnancy study. The starting material was peripheral blood, obtained in the third trimester of pregnancy. The chain combines TRBV4-3 with TRBJ2-7, with no clear D. The CDR3 reads CASSQVEASSYEQYF. CDR3 coding DNA: TGCGCCAGCAGCCAAGTAGAGGCTAGCTCCTACGAGCAGTACTTC.